This passage covers 20 T cell receptor beta chains from one sample sequenced in a study of regulatory T cells in long-lasting Graves disease. Arm-PCR of CDR3 regions with iRepertoire HTBI primers generated TCR beta libraries. TCRdb used MiXCR to reprocess the multiplex PCR reads, holding one entry per CDR3 protein. This table has 400,000 to 450,000 distinct CDR3 sequences, over 15% appearing once. Described time point: newly diagnosed GD, antithyroid drugs for less than 3 months. The TCR library was made from RNA extracted from PBMCs. These sequences were also reported in another study, on T cells in Graves' hyperthyroidism and ophthalmopathy.

The sample in question was peripheral blood mononuclear cells (PBMCs), obtained at new diagnosis, from a patient treated with antithyroid drugs. All receptors come from a woman younger than 45 with Graves disease.

This clonotype was found many times. The J gene is TRBJ2-7, the V gene TRBV5-5; the D is unclear. Trimming took off 2 bases at V and 0 bases at J, with 12 bases between the two ends. Germline CDR1 SGHKS, CDR2 YYEKEE (reference sequence). CDR3 length: 15 amino acids. CDR3 in amino acids: CASSLKGFPSYEQYF. Written as DNA, the CDR3 is TGTGCCAGCAGCTTAAAGGGATTTCCCTCCTACGAGCAGTACTTC. Looking up the rest from reference TRBV5-5 and TRBJ2-7 gives the full variable domain: DAGVTQSPTHLIKTRGQQVTLRCSPISGHKSVSWYQQVLGQGPQFIFQYYEKEERGRGNFPDRFSARQFPNYSSELNVNALLLGDSALYLCASSLKGFPSYEQYFGPGTRLTVT.

Comments on this clonotype: The germline gene is not matched at one end of the junction; a read error may be the cause. CDR3 residues: CASSVAGSRNNGQFF. Here the CDR3 DNA reads TGCGCCAGTAGCGTAGCGGGATCCAGGAACAATGGGCAGTTCTTC. The gene calls are TRBV10-2 and TRBJ2-1; 8 nucleotides line up with TRBD2. The CDR3 consists of 15 residues. Per the germline V gene, CDR1 is WSHSY and CDR2 is SAAADI.

This clonotype was recorded a few times. The CDR3 DNA is TGTGCCAGCAGCTTGGGAGGGCCACAAGAGACCCAGTACTTC. Encoded protein: CASSLGGPQETQYF. The V call is TRBV11-2, the J call TRBJ2-5, with 7 positions matching TRBD2. Trimming cost V 3 bases and J 2 bases; bases outside gene matches: 3. Germline lookup yields CDR1 SGHAT and CDR2 FQNNGV. This CDR3 has 14 amino acids.

This clonotype occurred many times. The chain recombines TRBV13 with TRBJ1-5; 7 nucleotides align to TRBD1. From germline, CDR1 is PRHDT and CDR2 FYEKMQ (reference sequence). The CDR3 sequence is 15 residues long. J gave up 5 bases and V 2 bases, and 6 bases lay outside the gene matches. The chain's CDR3 is CASSLRAGGHQPQHF. The CDR3 DNA reads as TGTGCCAGCAGCTTACGGGCAGGGGGACATCAGCCCCAGCATTTT. Filled out from reference TRBV13 and TRBJ1-5, the complete variable domain reads AAGVIQSPRHLIKEKRETATLKCYPIPRHDTVYWYQQGPGQDPQFLISFYEKMQSDKGSIPDRFSAQQFSDYHSELNMSSLELGDSALYFCASSLRAGGHQPQHFGDGTRLSIL.

This chain links TRBV9 with TRBJ2-5; 8 bases match TRBD2. In germline, CDR1 is SGDLS, CDR2 YYNGEE. The CDR3 contains 16 residues. V lost 3 bases to trimming and J lost 5 bases; unmatched junction nucleotides: 12. The CDR3 sequence: CASSEGGGRKRETQYF. CDR3 DNA: TGTGCCAGCAGCGAGGGAGGCGGGAGGAAGAGGGAGACCCAGTACTTC.

This chain's CDR3 is CASAVGNQPQHF. CDR3 nucleotide sequence: TGTGCCAGCGCTGTGGGAAATCAGCCCCAGCATTTT. The V and J genes are TRBV28 and TRBJ1-5; no reliable D call. Germline V lookup: CDR1 MDHEN, CDR2 SYDVKM. V was clipped by 8 bases and J by 4 bases, with 9 bases between them. The CDR3 has 12 amino acids.

This clonotype has ten or more counts. J is TRBJ2-5 and V is TRBV27; 7 nucleotides agree with TRBD2. The junction had 8 bases not matched to a gene; V was cut back by 2 bases and J by 5 bases. The CDR3 length is 15 residues. Germline V gene data show CDR1 as MNHEY and CDR2 as SMNVEV (reference sequence). The DNA of the CDR3 is TGTGCCAGCAGTTTAAGCCGTGGGGGGGGGGAGACCCAGTACTTC. Translating gives CASSLSRGGGETQYF.

DNA of the CDR3: TGTGCCAGCACCAACCCCCGGTCGGTAAACGATGAGCAGTTCTTC. Translating it yields CASTNPRSVNDEQFF. V gene TRBV6-1 combines with J gene TRBJ2-1; the D is unclear. In germline, CDR1 is MNHNS, CDR2 SASEGT. There are 15 residues in the CDR3. Trimming left V 7 bases short and J 8 bases short, with 21 bases between.

This clonotype was observed at least ten times. The chain recombines TRBV6-2 or TRBV6-3 with TRBJ2-2; the D gene is possibly TRBD2 (6 bases). CDR1 MNHEY and CDR2 SVGEGT come from the germline V gene. V dropped 5 bases and J dropped 5 bases, with 12 bases sitting between them. The CDR3 runs 14 residues. CDR3 loop: CASSINGGTGELFF. DNA for the CDR3: TGTGCCAGCAGTATAAACGGGGGAACCGGGGAGCTGTTTTTT.

This clonotype has just a few counts. This rearrangement joins TRBV12-3 or TRBV12-4 to TRBJ2-7; TRBD1 aligns across 10 bases. The CDR3 spans 15 residues. V was pared by 6 bases and J by 6 bases, with 11 bases of the junction left unmatched. CDR3: CASSPPGTGALEQYF. The CDR3 DNA sequence: TGTGCCAGCAGCCCCCCCGGGACAGGGGCCCTCGAGCAGTACTTC.

This clonotype was counted between two and nine times. A junction end diverges from the germline sequence, so it may reflect a read error. The genes are TRBV11-2 and TRBJ1-2; 7 nucleotides agree with TRBD1. The germline V gene has CDR1 SGHAT and CDR2 FQNNGV. This CDR3 spans 15 amino acids. The CDR3 nucleotides are TGCGCCAGCAGCCATGGGACAGAGGGCGCGTATGGCTACACCTTC. It yields the protein CASSHGTEGAYGYTF. The whole variable domain, remainder taken from reference TRBV11-2 and TRBJ1-2, is EAGVAQSPRYKIIEKRQSVAFWCNPISGHATLYWYQQILGQGPKLLIQFQNNGVVDDSQLPKDRFSAERLKGVDSTLKIQPAKLEDSAVYLCASSHGTEGAYGYTFGSGTRLTVV.

Regarding this clonotype: It is likely a read error: a sequence one base away is far more abundant. This CDR3 is CASSLRTGLHEQFF. DNA of the CDR3: TGTGCCAGCAGCTTGAGGACAGGGCTCCACGAGCAGTTCTTC. The chain recombines TRBV11-2 with TRBJ2-1; 8 bases align to TRBD1. Germline CDR1 SGHAT, CDR2 FQNNGV. V shed 3 bases, J shed 10 bases, and the junction held 8 bases outside the gene matches. The CDR3 consists of 14 residues.

To note about this clonotype: A much more abundant neighbour one base away suggests this may be a read error. The chain combines TRBV2 with TRBJ2-3; D is unclear. The CDR3 extends over 14 amino acids. The germline V and J ends were trimmed by 4 bases and 0 bases, with 8 bases remaining between them. The germline gives CDR1 SNHLY, CDR2 FYNNEI. The CDR3 sequence is CASSAVPSTDTQYF. The DNA for the CDR3 is TGTGCCAGCAGTGCAGTACCTAGCACAGATACGCAGTATTTT.

In its sample, this clonotype was seen many times. V gene TRBV4-3 combines with J gene TRBJ2-1; D is possibly TRBD2 (5 bases). With 3 bases removed from V and 7 bases from J, the gap between germline ends came to 13 bases. CDR3 size: 14 residues. Germline loops: CDR1 LGHNA, CDR2 YSLEER. CDR3 sequence: CASSHSREANEQFF. The CDR3 DNA follows: TGCGCCAGCAGCCATAGCCGGGAAGCGAATGAGCAGTTCTTC.

The chain links TRBV10-3 to TRBJ2-1; perhaps TRBD1 as D (7 bases). Between the trimmed V and J ends, which lost 3 bases and 9 bases, there was a span of 18 bases. This CDR3 region has 15 residues. Looked up from germline, CDR1 is ENHRY and CDR2 is SYGVKD. CDR3 sequence: CAISDLRNQGGEQFF. CDR3 nucleotides: TGTGCCATCAGTGATCTTAGGAACCAGGGGGGTGAGCAGTTCTTC.

This clonotype has at least ten counts. The chain is built from TRBV6-1 and TRBJ1-5, with TRBD1 matching over 8 bases. This CDR3 contains 15 residues. Per the germline V gene, CDR1 is MNHNS and CDR2 is SASEGT. Trimming at V came to 3 bases and at J to 6 bases, leaving 7 bases not matched to a gene. The CDR3 DNA sequence: TGTGCCAGCAGTGACCAGGGGGCTAGTGGTCAGCCCCAGCATTTT. The encoded protein is CASSDQGASGQPQHF.

Only a few counts were recorded for this clonotype. This chain joins TRBV10-3 and TRBJ2-7; 7 bases are a match to TRBD1. Germline V CDR1 and CDR2: ENHRY, SYGVKD. The junction had 6 bases not matched to a gene; V was cut back by 9 bases and J by 1 base. This CDR3 region has 13 residues. The chain's CDR3 is CAIARQGSYEQYF. CDR3 coding DNA: TGTGCCATTGCTAGACAGGGTTCCTACGAGCAGTACTTC.

On this clonotype: This sequence may be a read error, since a much larger clone differs from it by one base. This chain uses TRBV9 with TRBJ2-5; TRBD1 aligns across 7 bases. Germline V CDR1 and CDR2: SGDLS, YYNGEE. The CDR3 extends over 12 amino acids. The junction had 1 base not matched to a gene; V was cut back by 7 bases and J by 1 base. The CDR3 DNA reads TGTGCCAGCGGGACAGCCCAAGAGACCCAGTACTTC. It yields the protein CASGTAQETQYF.

This rearrangement joins TRBV9 to TRBJ2-1, with 8 bases identical to TRBD1. The CDR3 spans 16 residues. The trim removed 4 bases at V and 0 bases at J, leaving 6 bases unmatched. Germline V CDR1 and CDR2: SGDLS, YYNGEE. Here the CDR3 DNA reads TGTGCCAGCAGCTTCAGGGGGCGGTCCTCCTACAATGAGCAGTTCTTC. Translated, it gives CASSFRGRSSYNEQFF.

This sequence joins TRBV29-1 and TRBJ2-2; 8 nucleotides match TRBD2. J lost 7 bases, V lost 6 bases, and 10 bases had no gene match. The CDR3 covers 14 residues. CDR1 and CDR2 from the germline V gene are SQVTM and ANQGSEA. The CDR3 nucleotides are TGCAGCGTCAGTGAGCGGGAGCGGAGCGGGGAGCTGTTTTTT. Its protein product is CSVSERERSGELFF.